Included here is one TCR beta chain sequence, with context. Its matching antigen is unknown. The data were obtained in a study of graft-versus-host responses after intestinal transplantation. Study at large: Recipients were given multivisceral, liver-intestinal, or isolated intestinal transplants. Uniformly, recipients were administered anti-thymocyte globulin induction with subsequent tacrolimus and steroids for two to three years.

Study-level findings and limits: Recipient marrow contained GvH clones, some of which appeared first in ileum or blood.

Sequenced by immunoSEQ multiplex PCR; TCRdb stores in-frame clones only, minus some. The sample consists of around 97,000 clones, around nine tenths of them appearing once. Germline CDR1 MNHNY, CDR2 SVGAGI (reference sequence). The trim removed 0 bases at V and 8 bases at J, leaving 2 bases unmatched. The CDR3 is 14 residues long. The receptor was isolated from a human donor who received an intestinal transplant. This rearrangement joins TRBV6-6 to TRBJ2-1; TRBD2 aligns across 9 bases. Material: unstimulated CD8+ T cells sorted from spleen or lymph node cells, obtained before intestinal transplant. CDR3 loop: CASSYSREGHEQFF. CDR3 sequence (DNA): TGTGCCAGCAGTTACTCGCGGGAGGGCCATGAGCAGTTCTTC.